This T cell receptor beta chain was documented in a study of Tregs in tolerant kidney transplant recipients. Study-wide points: Donor-specific Treg expansion exceeded global Treg expansion in tolerant patients, suggesting antigen drive.

A note on this clone: Its antigen is not identified.

This table comes from immunoSEQ multiplex PCR, and its TCRdb copy is limited to in-frame clones, with some not included. The repertoire holds under 95,000 clones, with around 93% as singletons. The sequence was collected from a human donor who received a combined kidney and bone marrow transplant. This material consisted of Tregs from blood, taken before the transplant.

The chain's CDR3 is CASSSGQGGTDTQYF. In nucleotides, the CDR3 is TGCGCCAGCAGCAGTGGACAGGGAGGCACAGATACGCAGTATTTT. The V and J genes are TRBV5-1 and TRBJ2-3; 8 nucleotides line up with TRBD1. The trim removed 4 bases at V and 1 base at J, leaving 5 bases unmatched. CDR3 length equals 15 residues. From germline, CDR1 is SGHRS and CDR2 YFSETQ.